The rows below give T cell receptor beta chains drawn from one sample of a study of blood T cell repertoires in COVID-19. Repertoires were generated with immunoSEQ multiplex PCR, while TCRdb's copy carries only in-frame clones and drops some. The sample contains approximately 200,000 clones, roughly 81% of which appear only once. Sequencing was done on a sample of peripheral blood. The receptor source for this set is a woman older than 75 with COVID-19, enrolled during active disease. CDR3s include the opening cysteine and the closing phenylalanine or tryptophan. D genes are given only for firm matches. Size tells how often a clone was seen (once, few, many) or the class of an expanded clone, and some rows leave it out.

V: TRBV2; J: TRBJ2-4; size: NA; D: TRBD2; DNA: TGTGCCAGCAGTGAAGCGCTTCCGCGGGAGGTCAAAAACATTCAGTACTTC; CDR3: CASSEALPREVKNIQYF
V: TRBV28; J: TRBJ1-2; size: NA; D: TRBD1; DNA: TGTGCCAGCAGTTTACCCACGACAGGGGCACCAAGTGGCTACACCTTC; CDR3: CASSLPTTGAPSGYTF
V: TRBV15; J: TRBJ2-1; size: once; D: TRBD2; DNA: TGTGCCACCAGCGGCCTAGCGGGGGCCTACAATGAGCAGTTCTTC; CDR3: CATSGLAGAYNEQFF
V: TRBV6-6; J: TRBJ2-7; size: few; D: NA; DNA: TGTGCCAGCTCTTGGACAGTTCTTACCTACGAGCAGTACTTC; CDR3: CASSWTVLTYEQYF
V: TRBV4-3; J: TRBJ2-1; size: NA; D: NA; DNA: TGCGCCAGCAGCCAAGATACCTTAGTTCCATCTGAGCAGTTCTTC; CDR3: CASSQDTLVPSEQFF
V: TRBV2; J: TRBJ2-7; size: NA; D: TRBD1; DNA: TGTGCCAGCAGTGAAACTGGACAGGGTTTCTACGAGCAGTACTTC; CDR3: CASSETGQGFYEQYF
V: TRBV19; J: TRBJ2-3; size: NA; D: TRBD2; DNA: TGTGCCAGTAGTATTCAAACAACCGGGACTAGCGGGAGTGTGTTGGACACAGATACGCAGTATTTT; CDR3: CASSIQTTGTSGSVLDTDTQYF
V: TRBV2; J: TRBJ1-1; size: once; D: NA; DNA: TGTGCCAGCAGTGGAGTAGGGAGGAGGGCAAGGACTGAAGCTTTCTTT; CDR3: CASSGVGRRARTEAFF
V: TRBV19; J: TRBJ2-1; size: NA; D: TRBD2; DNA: TGTGCCAGTAGGCTAACTAGCGGGGGGGCCAATGAGCAGTTCTTC; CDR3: CASRLTSGGANEQFF
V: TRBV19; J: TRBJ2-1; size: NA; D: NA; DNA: TGTGCCAGTAGTATGTGGACAAGCTCCTACAATGAGCAGTTCTTC; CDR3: CASSMWTSSYNEQFF
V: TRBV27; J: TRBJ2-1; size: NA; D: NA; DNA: TGTGCCAGCAGGAGCGGTGGCGCCTACAATGAGCAGTTCTTC; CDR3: CASRSGGAYNEQFF
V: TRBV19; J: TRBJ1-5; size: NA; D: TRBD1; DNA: TGTGCCAGTAGTATGTTGGGGACAGGACATAGCAATCAGCCCCAGCATTTT; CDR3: CASSMLGTGHSNQPQHF
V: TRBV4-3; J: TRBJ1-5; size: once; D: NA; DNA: TGCGCCAGCAGCCAAGATCTGAGAGGAGGCAATCAGCCCCAGCATTTT; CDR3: CASSQDLRGGNQPQHF
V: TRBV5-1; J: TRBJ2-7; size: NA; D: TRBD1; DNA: TGCGCCAGCAGCCCGGACAGGGTTGCCTACGAGCAGTACTTC; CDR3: CASSPDRVAYEQYF
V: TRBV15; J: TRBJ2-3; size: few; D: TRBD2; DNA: TGTGCCACCAGCAGAGATGAACACGCGGGGGGTGTGGATACGCAGTATTTT; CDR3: CATSRDEHAGGVDTQYF
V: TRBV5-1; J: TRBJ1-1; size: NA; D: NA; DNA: TGCGCCAGCAGCTTCGGGGTAGATACTGAAGCTTTCTTT; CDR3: CASSFGVDTEAFF
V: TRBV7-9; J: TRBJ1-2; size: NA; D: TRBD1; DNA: TGTGCCAGCGGTGGACAGGGGGTCAGGAACGGCTACACCTTC; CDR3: CASGGQGVRNGYTF
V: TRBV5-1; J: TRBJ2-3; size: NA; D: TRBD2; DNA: TGCGCCAGCAGCTTGGAAGCGGGAGGGCCTTACTACGGCACAGATACGCAGTATTTT; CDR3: CASSLEAGGPYYGTDTQYF
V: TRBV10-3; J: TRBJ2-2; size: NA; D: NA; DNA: TGTGCCATCAGCGAGGGCGGGACGAACACCGGGGAGCTGTTTTTT; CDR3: CAISEGGTNTGELFF
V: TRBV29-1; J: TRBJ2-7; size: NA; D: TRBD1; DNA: TGCAGCGTGGGCCTCCGGGACAGGGGAATCTACGAGCAGTACTTC; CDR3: CSVGLRDRGIYEQYF
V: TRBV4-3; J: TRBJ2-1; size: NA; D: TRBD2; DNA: TGCGCCAGCAGCCCCCTCGTAGGAGCGGGGGGGCGAAATGAGCAGTTCTTC; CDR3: CASSPLVGAGGRNEQFF
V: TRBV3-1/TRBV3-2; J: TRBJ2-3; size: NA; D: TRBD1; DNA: TGTGCCAGCAGCCGACACCGCGACAGGGACACAGATACGCAGTATTTT; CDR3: CASSRHRDRDTDTQYF
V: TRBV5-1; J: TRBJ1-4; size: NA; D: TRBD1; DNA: TGCGCCAGCAGCCAAACAGGGGGGATTAATGAAAAACTGTTTTTT; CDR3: CASSQTGGINEKLFF
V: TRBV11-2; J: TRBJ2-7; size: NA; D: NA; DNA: TGTGCCAGCAGTCCCGTGCGGGCCATTTTTTCCGAGCAGTACTTC; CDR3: CASSPVRAIFSEQYF
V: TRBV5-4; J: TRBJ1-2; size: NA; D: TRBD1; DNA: TGTGCCAGCAGCTTAGTACAGGGGGAAAACTATGGCTACACCTTC; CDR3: CASSLVQGENYGYTF
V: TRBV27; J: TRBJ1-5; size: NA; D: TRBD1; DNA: TGTGCCAGCAGGTGGACAGGGGGCGTCAATCAGCCCCAGCATTTT; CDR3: CASRWTGGVNQPQHF
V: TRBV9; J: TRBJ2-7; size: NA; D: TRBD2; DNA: TGTGCCAGCAGCGTAGGTCTGACTAGCGTATCCTACGAGCAGTACTTC; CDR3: CASSVGLTSVSYEQYF
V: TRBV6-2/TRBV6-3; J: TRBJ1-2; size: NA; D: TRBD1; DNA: TGTGCCAGCAGTTACTATCGGGACAGGGCGTATGGCTATGGCTACACCTTC; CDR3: CASSYYRDRAYGYGYTF
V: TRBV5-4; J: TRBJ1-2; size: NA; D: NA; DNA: TGTGCCAGCAGCTTATACAGCCTTTCCTATGGCTACACCTTC; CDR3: CASSLYSLSYGYTF
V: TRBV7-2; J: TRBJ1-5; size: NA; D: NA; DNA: TGTGCCAGCAGCTTAGAGACAGGCCAAAATCAGCCCCAGCATTTT; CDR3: CASSLETGQNQPQHF
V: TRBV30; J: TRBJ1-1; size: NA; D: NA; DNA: TGTGCCTGGGGGGTATCGGGCACTGAAGCTTTCTTT; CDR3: CAWGVSGTEAFF
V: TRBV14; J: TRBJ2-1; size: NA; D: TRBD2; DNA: TGTGCCAGCAGCCACGGACTAGCGGGGGCCATTTTTACCTACAATGAGCAGTTCTTC; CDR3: CASSHGLAGAIFTYNEQFF
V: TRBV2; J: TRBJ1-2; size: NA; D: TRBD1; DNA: TGTGCCAGCACAGAAGGACAGGGTTATGGCTACACCTTC; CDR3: CASTEGQGYGYTF
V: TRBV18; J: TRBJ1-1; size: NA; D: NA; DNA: TGTGCCAGCTCGTTCGACAGTTACACTGAAGCTTTCTTT; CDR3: CASSFDSYTEAFF
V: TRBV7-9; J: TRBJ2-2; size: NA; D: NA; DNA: TGTGCCAGCAGCTTAGGAGGGAACACCGGGGAGCTGTTTTTT; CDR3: CASSLGGNTGELFF
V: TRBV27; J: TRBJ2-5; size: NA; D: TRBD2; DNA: TGTGCCAGCAGTTTACTAGCGGGAGAGGGGGAGACCCAGTACTTC; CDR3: CASSLLAGEGETQYF
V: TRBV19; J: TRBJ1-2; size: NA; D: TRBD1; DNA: TGTGCCAGTAGTATAACACAGGGGGCGCAGTCGGGGGGCTACACCTTC; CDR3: CASSITQGAQSGGYTF
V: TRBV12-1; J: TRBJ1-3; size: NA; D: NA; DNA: TGTGCCAGCAGCCCTCTAGGAAACACCATATATTTT; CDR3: CASSPLGNTIYF
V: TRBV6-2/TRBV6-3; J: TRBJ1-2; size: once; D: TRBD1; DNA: TGTGCCAGCAGTTACGTACCCCCCGGGACAGGGGAAAACTATGGCTACACCTTC; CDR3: CASSYVPPGTGENYGYTF
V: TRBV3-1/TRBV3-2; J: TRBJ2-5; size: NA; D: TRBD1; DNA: TGTGCCAGCAGCCACCCTCTTCCCGGGACAGGGGATCGAGAGACCCAGTACTTC; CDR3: CASSHPLPGTGDRETQYF
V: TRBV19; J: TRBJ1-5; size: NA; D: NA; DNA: TGTGCCACACAGAAAACAAGCCTTAATCAGCCCCAGCATTTT; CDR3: CATQKTSLNQPQHF
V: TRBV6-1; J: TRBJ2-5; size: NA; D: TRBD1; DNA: TGTGCCAGCAGTGAAACGCGACTCGGGACAGGGATTGAGACCCAGTACTTC; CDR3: CASSETRLGTGIETQYF
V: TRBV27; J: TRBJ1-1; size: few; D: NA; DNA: TGTGCCAGCAGTTTCGGGGGGGCGGTCTCTGAAGCTTTCTTT; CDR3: CASSFGGAVSEAFF
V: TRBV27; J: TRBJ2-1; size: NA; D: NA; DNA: TGTGCCAGCAGTTCCACCCGACAGGCGAGCTCCTACAATGAGCAGTTCTTC; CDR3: CASSSTRQASSYNEQFF
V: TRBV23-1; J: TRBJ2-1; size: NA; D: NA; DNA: TGCGCCAGCAGTCACTTAACCCCCGACAGCCACAATGAGCAGTTCTTC; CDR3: CASSHLTPDSHNEQFF
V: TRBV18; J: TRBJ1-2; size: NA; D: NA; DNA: TGTGCCAGCTCACCTTCCAGACAGGAAAGAAACGATGGCTACACCTTC; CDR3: CASSPSRQERNDGYTF
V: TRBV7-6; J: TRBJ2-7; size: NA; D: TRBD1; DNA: TGTGCCAGCAGCCCCGGGACAGGGAACTACGAGCAGTACTTC; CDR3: CASSPGTGNYEQYF
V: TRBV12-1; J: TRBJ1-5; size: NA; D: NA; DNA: TGTGCCAGCAGCTTTTCTCTGGGACATAGCAATCAGCCCCAGCATTTT; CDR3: CASSFSLGHSNQPQHF
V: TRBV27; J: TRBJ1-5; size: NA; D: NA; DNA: TGTGCCAGCAGTGCAGACAATCAGCCCCAGCATTTT; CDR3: CASSADNQPQHF
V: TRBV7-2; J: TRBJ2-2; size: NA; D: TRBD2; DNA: TGTGCCAGCAGCTTACAGCAGGGAGGGACCGGGGAGCTGTTTTTT; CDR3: CASSLQQGGTGELFF
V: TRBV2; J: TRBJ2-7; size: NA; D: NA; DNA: TGTGCCAGCAAACACCAGGGCTACGAGCAGTACTTC; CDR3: CASKHQGYEQYF
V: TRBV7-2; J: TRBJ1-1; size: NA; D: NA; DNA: TGTGCCAGCAGCTTAGTGACAGAGACGGAAGCTTTCTTT; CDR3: CASSLVTETEAFF
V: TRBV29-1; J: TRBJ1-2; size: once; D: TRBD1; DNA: TGCAGCGTTGAGAAGGGGGCCGCCTATGGCTACACCTTC; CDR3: CSVEKGAAYGYTF
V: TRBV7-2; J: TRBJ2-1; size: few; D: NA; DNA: TGTGCCAGCAGCTTAGAGGGCGGATCGGGAGAGCAGTTCTTC; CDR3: CASSLEGGSGEQFF
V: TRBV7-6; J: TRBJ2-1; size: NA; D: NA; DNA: TGTGCCAGCAGCGCCGCGGGACGGAGGGACCATGAGCAGTTCTTC; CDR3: CASSAAGRRDHEQFF
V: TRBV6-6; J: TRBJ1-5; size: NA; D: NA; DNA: TGTGCCAGCAGTTACCGACAGAACAATCAGCCCCAGCATTTT; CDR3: CASSYRQNNQPQHF
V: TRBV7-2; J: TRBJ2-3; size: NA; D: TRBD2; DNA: TGTGCCAGCACCAGAGGTCTAGCGGGGGGACGAAGCACAGATACGCAGTATTTT; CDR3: CASTRGLAGGRSTDTQYF
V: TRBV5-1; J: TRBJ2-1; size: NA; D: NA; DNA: TGCGCCAGCAGCTTGGATCTTCCCAGCTCCTACAATGAGCAGTTCTTC; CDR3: CASSLDLPSSYNEQFF
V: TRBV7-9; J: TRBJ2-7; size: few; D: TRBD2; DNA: TGTGCCAGCAGCTTTTCAGCGGGGGGTTTTTACGAGCAGTACTTC; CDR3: CASSFSAGGFYEQYF